This is a list of T cell receptor beta chains from one sample in a study of blood T cell repertoires in COVID-19. Assay used: immunoSEQ multiplex PCR; TCRdb lists only in-frame clones, some missing. Among about 120,000 clones listed, approximately 85% were seen once. The sample comprised peripheral blood. Receptor source: a woman aged 60-70 years with COVID-19, enrolled during active disease. Both conserved end residues are part of each CDR3. D genes are given only for firm matches. Expanded clones are given a class, and other clones once, few, many or no size at all.

J,D,size,V,DNA,CDR3
TRBJ2-2,TRBD1,.,TRBV24-1,TGTGCCACCAGTGATAAGGGGACAGGGGGCCCGGACGGGGAGCTGTTTTTT,CATSDKGTGGPDGELFF
TRBJ2-1,TRBD2,.,TRBV7-2,TGTGCCAGCAGCTTCTCGGGGGGGTACAATGAGCAGTTCTTC,CASSFSGGYNEQFF
TRBJ2-5,.,.,TRBV4-1,TGCGCCAGCAGCCAAGATGAGGAAGAGACCCAGTACTTC,CASSQDEEETQYF
TRBJ2-1,.,few,TRBV3-1/TRBV3-2,TGTGCCAGCTCCGCGGTCTACAATGAGCAGTTCTTC,CASSAVYNEQFF
TRBJ1-1,TRBD1,.,TRBV24-1,TGTGCCACCAGTGATTACCAGACAGGGGGGAGGAACACTGAAGCTTTCTTT,CATSDYQTGGRNTEAFF
TRBJ2-3,TRBD2,.,TRBV12-5,TGTGCTAGTGGTTTGGTACTAGCGGGGGATCCCCACAGTGATACGCAGTATTTT,CASGLVLAGDPHSDTQYF
TRBJ1-4,TRBD1,.,TRBV18,TGTGCCAGCTCACGGGTGGACAGGGTTGGAGCAACTAATGAAAAACTGTTTTTT,CASSRVDRVGATNEKLFF
TRBJ1-2,.,.,TRBV28,TGTGCCAGCAGTTTTGGCGCCAGGGGCTATGGCTACACCTTC,CASSFGARGYGYTF
TRBJ2-1,.,.,TRBV3-1/TRBV3-2,TGTGCCAGCAGCCAAGATAACAGTTACAATGAGCAGTTCTTC,CASSQDNSYNEQFF
TRBJ1-2,TRBD1,few,TRBV7-3,TGTGCCAGCAGCCAGACGGGACAGGGACCCTACACCTTC,CASSQTGQGPYTF
TRBJ1-1,TRBD1,few,TRBV5-4,TGTGCCAGCAGCGCAGCGGACAGGGGGTTAGAAGCTTTCTTT,CASSAADRGLEAFF
TRBJ2-7,.,.,TRBV11-3,TGTGCCAGCAGCTTGACAGCACAGTACGAGCAGTACTTC,CASSLTAQYEQYF
TRBJ2-7,TRBD1,.,TRBV29-1,TGCAGCGGAGGACAGGGGGCAAGCGAGCAGTACTTC,CSGGQGASEQYF
TRBJ2-3,TRBD2,.,TRBV11-3,TGTGCCAGCAGCTTGCGGGCCTCTAGTAGCGGGCCAGATACGCAGTATTTT,CASSLRASSSGPDTQYF
TRBJ1-2,.,.,TRBV27,TGTGCCAGCAGTTTAGAGGGTTCTACAGTGATTAACTATGGCTACACCTTC,CASSLEGSTVINYGYTF
TRBJ1-2,TRBD1,.,TRBV7-6,TGTGCCAGCAGCTTAGATCCGGGACAGGGCTACTATGGCTACACCTTC,CASSLDPGQGYYGYTF
TRBJ2-7,TRBD1,.,TRBV4-1,TGCGCCAGCAGCCAGAACTCAGGGGGACACGAGATTTACGAGCAGTACTTC,CASSQNSGGHEIYEQYF
TRBJ2-7,.,.,TRBV4-2,TGTGCCAGCAGCCAAGAACTTGCAGGGGGGACCGAGCAGTACTTC,CASSQELAGGTEQYF
TRBJ1-2,.,.,TRBV28,TGTGCCAGCAGTTTAGGCCGTAACTATGGCTACACCTTC,CASSLGRNYGYTF
TRBJ1-1,TRBD1,.,TRBV20-1,TGCAGTGCCAGTGGAGGGGGCATACGGAACACTGAAGCTTTCTTT,CSASGGGIRNTEAFF
TRBJ2-2,.,.,TRBV5-5,TGTGCCAGCAGCGTTCCGGGACTCCAAACCGGGGAGCTGTTTTTT,CASSVPGLQTGELFF
TRBJ1-1,TRBD1,.,TRBV19,TGTGCCAGTAGTATAAGGGACAGGGCCCAGGGTACTGAAGCTTTCTTT,CASSIRDRAQGTEAFF
TRBJ2-1,.,.,TRBV12-5,TGTGCTAGTGGTTTGGACTGGAGAGCGGAAGGGTACCACAATGAGCAGTTCTTC,CASGLDWRAEGYHNEQFF
TRBJ1-1,TRBD1,few,TRBV30,TGTGCCTGGAGACCGGGACAGTTTGGCACTGAAGCTTTCTTT,CAWRPGQFGTEAFF
TRBJ1-2,TRBD1,once,TRBV15,TGTGCCACCAGCAGAGGTCACCGGGACAGGGATAACTATGGCTACACCTTC,CATSRGHRDRDNYGYTF
TRBJ1-6,.,.,TRBV18,TGTGCCAGCTCTCTGGGGGGGCCGAGCTCCTATAATTCACCCCTCCACTTT,CASSLGGPSSYNSPLHF
TRBJ2-5,TRBD2,.,TRBV7-2,TGTGCCAGCAGCTTAGTACTAGCGGCTCCCCAAGAGACCCAGTACTTC,CASSLVLAAPQETQYF
TRBJ1-2,TRBD1,.,TRBV10-3,TGTGCCATCCTCGGGACAGGGGGAGATATCAACTATGGCTACACCTTC,CAILGTGGDINYGYTF
TRBJ2-5,.,.,TRBV14,TGTGCCAGCAGCCCGGGGTCCTTTCAAGAGACCCAGTACTTC,CASSPGSFQETQYF
TRBJ2-7,TRBD2,.,TRBV4-1,TGCGCCAGCAGCCAAGAGGGAGCGGGGAGCTCCTACGAGCAGTACTTC,CASSQEGAGSSYEQYF
TRBJ2-1,TRBD2,.,TRBV2,TGTGCCAGCAGTCAAATAGGGACTAGCTCCTACAATGAGCAGTTCTTC,CASSQIGTSSYNEQFF
TRBJ1-2,TRBD1,few,TRBV7-8,TGTGCCAGCAGCTTAGCCCCTACCGGGACAGGGGCATACTACACCTTC,CASSLAPTGTGAYYTF
TRBJ1-5,TRBD1,.,TRBV19,TGTGCCAGTAGTATGACAGGGAGAGGGGATCAGCCCCAGCATTTT,CASSMTGRGDQPQHF
TRBJ1-5,.,.,TRBV11-3,TGTGCCAGCAGCGAAGGGGTCGGGCAGCCCCAGCATTTT,CASSEGVGQPQHF
TRBJ1-2,TRBD1,.,TRBV5-6,TGTGCCAGCAGCATTGGACAGGGAAAGTGGGATGGCTACACCTTC,CASSIGQGKWDGYTF
TRBJ1-2,.,.,TRBV11-2,TGTGCCAGCAGCTTAGATAAAGGGGAGGATGGCTACACCTTC,CASSLDKGEDGYTF
TRBJ1-5,.,.,TRBV6-1,TGTGCCAGCAGTGAAGTACGGGTTAGCAATCAGCCCCAGCATTTT,CASSEVRVSNQPQHF
TRBJ1-1,.,.,TRBV27,TGTGCCAGCAGCAAAACCTCCTCCGGCAGGGGGAACACTGAAGCTTTCTTT,CASSKTSSGRGNTEAFF
TRBJ2-3,TRBD2,.,TRBV7-9,TGTGCCAGCAGCAAATGGGAGGGTACGCAGTATTTT,CASSKWEGTQYF
TRBJ1-1,TRBD1,.,TRBV4-1,TGCGCCAGCAGCCGAGCCGGGACAGGGGGCACTGAAGCTTTCTTT,CASSRAGTGGTEAFF
TRBJ1-2,.,.,TRBV7-9,TGTGCCAGCAGCTTAGGATCGGGGGTTCGGATGGATGGCTACACCTTC,CASSLGSGVRMDGYTF
TRBJ2-7,.,.,TRBV7-9,TGTGCCAGCAGCTTAGGGCGGGCGGGAAACGAGCAGTACTTC,CASSLGRAGNEQYF
TRBJ1-6,.,once,TRBV6-4,TGTGCCAGCAGTGAGGACAATAATTCACCCCTCCACTTT,CASSEDNNSPLHF
TRBJ1-4,.,.,TRBV10-1,TGCGCCAGCAGACGCAATGAGGGAAAACTGTTTTTT,CASRRNEGKLFF
TRBJ2-3,.,.,TRBV9,TGTGCCAGCAGTATAGACATGGGCACAGATACGCAGTATTTT,CASSIDMGTDTQYF
TRBJ2-1,.,.,TRBV4-2,TGTGCCAGCAGCCAAGGGGCCTTTGGTTCGACCTACAATGAGCAGTTCTTC,CASSQGAFGSTYNEQFF
TRBJ2-3,.,.,TRBV3-1/TRBV3-2,TGTGCCAGCAGGACCCGAGATAAAGGGGGGGGGCCCTTTGTCACAGATACGCAGTATTTT,CASRTRDKGGGPFVTDTQYF
TRBJ1-4,TRBD1,.,TRBV2,TGTGCCCGCGGGACAGCTAATGAAAAACTGTTTTTT,CARGTANEKLFF
TRBJ2-5,.,.,TRBV6-5,TGTGCCAGCAGTTACTTCGGAGGGGGGGAAGAGACCCAGTACTTC,CASSYFGGGEETQYF
TRBJ2-6,.,.,TRBV5-1,TGCGCCAGCAGCTTGGCCTTGTTGGGGGCCAACGTCCTGACTTTC,CASSLALLGANVLTF
TRBJ2-2,.,.,TRBV20-1,TGCAGTGCTAGTCCCTCCCCAGGCGGGGAGCTGTTTTTT,CSASPSPGGELFF
TRBJ1-1,.,.,TRBV9,TGTGCCAGCAGCGTAGTGTCCCCGGGGACTGAAGCTTTCTTT,CASSVVSPGTEAFF
TRBJ1-2,.,.,TRBV6-5,TGTGCCAGCAGTTACTCGAATTTAGCGGGCTACACCTTC,CASSYSNLAGYTF